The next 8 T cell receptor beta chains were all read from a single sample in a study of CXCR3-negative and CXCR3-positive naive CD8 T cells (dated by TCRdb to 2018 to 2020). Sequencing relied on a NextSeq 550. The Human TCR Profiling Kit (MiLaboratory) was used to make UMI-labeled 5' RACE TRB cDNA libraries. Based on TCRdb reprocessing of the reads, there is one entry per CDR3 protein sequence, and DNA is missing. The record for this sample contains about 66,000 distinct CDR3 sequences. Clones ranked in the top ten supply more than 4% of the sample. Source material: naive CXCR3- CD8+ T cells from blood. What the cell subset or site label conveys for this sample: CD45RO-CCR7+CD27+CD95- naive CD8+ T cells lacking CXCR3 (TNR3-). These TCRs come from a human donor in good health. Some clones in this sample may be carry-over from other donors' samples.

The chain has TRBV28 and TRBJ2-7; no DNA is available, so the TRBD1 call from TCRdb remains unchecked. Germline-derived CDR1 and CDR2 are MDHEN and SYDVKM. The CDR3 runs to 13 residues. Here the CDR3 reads CASSPRDSYEQYF.

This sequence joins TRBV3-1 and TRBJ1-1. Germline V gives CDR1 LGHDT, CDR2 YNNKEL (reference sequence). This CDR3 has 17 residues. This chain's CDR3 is CASSQDGTGVMNTEAFF.

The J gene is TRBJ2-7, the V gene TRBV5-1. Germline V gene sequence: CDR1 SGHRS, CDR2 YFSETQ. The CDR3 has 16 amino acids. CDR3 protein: CASSLPETVASYEQYF. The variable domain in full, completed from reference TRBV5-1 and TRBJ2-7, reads KAGVTQTPRYLIKTRGQQVTLSCSPISGHRSVSWYQQTPGQGLQFLFEYFSETQRNKGNFPGRFSGRQFSNSRSEMNVSTLELGDSALYLCASSLPETVASYEQYFGPGTRLTVT.

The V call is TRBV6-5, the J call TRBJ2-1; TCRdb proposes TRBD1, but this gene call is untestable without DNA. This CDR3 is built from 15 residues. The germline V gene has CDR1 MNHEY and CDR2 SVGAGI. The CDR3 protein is CASSYARSQGNEQFF.

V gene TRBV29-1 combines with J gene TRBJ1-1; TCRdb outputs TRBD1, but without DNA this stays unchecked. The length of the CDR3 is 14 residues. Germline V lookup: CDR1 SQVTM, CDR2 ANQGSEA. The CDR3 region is CSGGRLVSGTEAFF.

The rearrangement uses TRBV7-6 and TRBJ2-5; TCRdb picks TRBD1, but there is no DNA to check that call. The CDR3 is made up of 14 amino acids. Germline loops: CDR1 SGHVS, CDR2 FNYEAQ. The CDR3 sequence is CASSPWTERETQYF.

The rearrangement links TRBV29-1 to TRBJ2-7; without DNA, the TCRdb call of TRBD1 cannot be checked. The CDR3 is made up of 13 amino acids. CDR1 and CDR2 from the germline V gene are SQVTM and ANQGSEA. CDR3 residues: CSVRESYNYEQYF.

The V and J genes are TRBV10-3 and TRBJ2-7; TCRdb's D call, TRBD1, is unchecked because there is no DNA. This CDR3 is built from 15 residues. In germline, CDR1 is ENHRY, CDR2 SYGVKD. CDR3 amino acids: CAISDVGGASYEQYF.